The 22 T cell receptor beta chains given below trace back to one sample, sequenced in a study of regulatory T cells in long-lasting Graves disease. CDR3 regions were amplified by Arm-PCR using iRepertoire HTBI primers to build TCR beta libraries. From the multiplex PCR reads, TCRdb called clonotypes with MiXCR, one entry per CDR3 protein. This sample has a few hundred thousand distinct CDR3 sequences, with roughly a fifth found just once. Documented time point: persistent/refractory GD, antithyroid drugs over 5 years with positive TRAb. Making the TCR library involved RNA that had been extracted from PBMCs. Sequenced material: peripheral blood mononuclear cells (PBMCs), taken when the disease was refractory, from a patient treated with antithyroid drugs. The receptors originated from a female donor with Graves disease.

This clonotype came up a few times. J is TRBJ2-5 and V is TRBV27; D remains unclear. The CDR3 consists of 14 residues. With 0 bases removed from V and 5 bases from J, the gap between germline ends came to 10 bases. Germline V gene sequence: CDR1 MNHEY, CDR2 SMNVEV (reference sequence). Here the CDR3 reads CASSLSIMGETQYF. CDR3 bases: TGTGCCAGCAGTTTATCGATAATGGGGGAGACCCAGTACTTC.

This clonotype has just a few counts. The chain has TRBV6-1 and TRBJ2-5; D may be TRBD1 or TRBD2 (5 bases each). V lost 11 bases, J lost 4 bases, and 17 bases lay in between. There are 13 residues in the CDR3. Germline assignment: CDR1 MNHNS and CDR2 SASEGT. CDR3 nucleotide sequence: TGTGCCGGAGGCACCGGGACGCCAGAGACCCAGTACTTC. It specifies CAGGTGTPETQYF.

Turning to this clonotype: Possible read error: a much larger clone is one base away. V is TRBV28 and J is TRBJ1-6, with 7 nucleotides matching TRBD1. V dropped 2 bases and J dropped 9; count of bases not matched to a gene: 4. Germline V CDR1 and CDR2: MDHEN, SYDVKM. This CDR3 is 14 amino acids long. The CDR3: CASSLGQERSPLHF. CDR3 nucleotide sequence: TGTGCCAGCAGTTTAGGACAGGAGCGTTCACCCCTCCACTTT.

This clonotype was found a few times. The chain links TRBV7-9 to TRBJ2-5; 15 bases are a match to TRBD2. CDR1 and CDR2 from the germline V gene are SEHNR and FQNEAQ (reference sequence). This CDR3 is 17 amino acids long. The trim removed 4 bases at V and 5 bases at J, leaving 8 bases unmatched. CDR3 protein: CASSSGTSGRTGETQYF. The DNA for the CDR3 is TGTGCCAGCAGCTCCGGGACTAGCGGGAGGACCGGGGAGACCCAGTACTTC.

V and J are TRBV7-3 and TRBJ2-2; no clear D. Germline CDR1 SGHTA, CDR2 FQGTGA. Trimming left V 5 bases short and J 7 bases short, with 14 bases between. There are 14 residues in the CDR3. The CDR3 DNA is TGTGCCAGCAGCCCGGGCCCGACGGGCGGGGAGCTGTTTTTT. It specifies CASSPGPTGGELFF. Complete variable domain (other parts from reference TRBV7-3 and TRBJ2-2): GAGVSQTPSNKVTEKGKYVELRCDPISGHTALYWYRQSLGQGPEFLIYFQGTGAADDSGLPNDRFFAVRPEGSVSTLKIQRTERGDSAVYLCASSPGPTGGELFFGEGSRLTVL.

In its sample, this clonotype was seen many times. The V call is TRBV18, the J call TRBJ1-3; TRBD1 might be the D (6 bases). Germline V gene data show CDR1 as KGHSH and CDR2 as LQKENI. Trimming removed 8 bases at V and 0 bases at J, with 11 bases between. This CDR3 is 14 amino acids long. Here the CDR3 reads CASSPGDSGNTIYF. The DNA for the CDR3 is TGTGCCAGCAGTCCAGGGGACTCTGGAAACACCATATATTTT. Variable domain in full (rest from reference TRBV18 and TRBJ1-3): NAGVMQNPRHLVRRRGQEARLRCSPMKGHSHVYWYRQLPEEGLKFMVYLQKENIIDESGMPKERFSAEFPKEGPSILRIQQVVRGDSAAYFCASSPGDSGNTIYFGEGSWLTVV.

This clonotype has ten or more counts. V gene TRBV12-3 or TRBV12-4 combines with J gene TRBJ2-7; D possibly corresponds to TRBD2 (5 bases). V lost 5 bases to trimming and J lost 0 bases, with 14 bases between them. The CDR3 extends over 15 amino acids. The CDR3 sequence: CASSRGLPSSYEQYF. The CDR3 DNA reads TGTGCCAGCAGTCGTGGACTGCCGAGCTCCTACGAGCAGTACTTC.

This clonotype was observed a handful of times. J is TRBJ1-5 and V is TRBV20-1; D unresolved. The germline CDR1 and CDR2 sequences are DFQATT and SNEGSKA (reference sequence). The CDR3 runs to 16 residues. V gave up 0 bases and J gave up 0 bases, with 12 bases separating them. The CDR3 coding sequence is TGCAGTGCTAGAGATCGGGGTCCATATAGCAATCAGCCCCAGCATTTT. Protein product: CSARDRGPYSNQPQHF.

This chain connects TRBV5-5 to TRBJ1-6; D is unclear. Germline loops: CDR1 SGHKS, CDR2 YYEKEE (reference sequence). The germline V and J ends were trimmed by 2 bases and 4 bases, with 10 bases remaining between them. The CDR3 is 15 amino acids. CDR3: CASSFSGDYNSPLHF. CDR3 in DNA: TGTGCCAGCAGCTTTTCGGGAGATTATAATTCACCCCTCCACTTT. The full variable domain, rest sourced from reference TRBV5-5 and TRBJ1-6, is DAGVTQSPTHLIKTRGQQVTLRCSPISGHKSVSWYQQVLGQGPQFIFQYYEKEERGRGNFPDRFSARQFPNYSSELNVNALLLGDSALYLCASSFSGDYNSPLHFGNGTRLTVT.

V gene TRBV12-3 or TRBV12-4 combines with J gene TRBJ2-2, with a possible D match to TRBD1 (6 bases). Trimming removed 6 bases from V and 6 bases from J, with 8 bases in between. The CDR3 has 12 residues. The DNA for the CDR3 is TGTGCCAGCAGCTACAGGGCCGGGGAGCTGTTTTTT. Protein product: CASSYRAGELFF.

The chain combines TRBV6-1 with TRBJ2-7, with TRBD2 matching 9 bases. V trimming: 7 bases; J trimming: 7 bases; junction bases outside the gene matches: 11. CDR1 is MNHNS, CDR2 SASEGT, per germline. This CDR3 is 14 amino acids long. The CDR3 loop reads CASISLAGVEEQYF. The CDR3 region has the DNA TGTGCCAGCATATCCTTAGCGGGAGTGGAAGAGCAGTACTTC.

This clonotype was seen at least ten times. V is TRBV3-1 and J is TRBJ1-2; D might be TRBD1 (6 bases). Trimming took off 3 bases at V and 0 bases at J, with 8 bases between the two ends. CDR1 is LGHDT, CDR2 YNNKEL, per germline (reference sequence). The CDR3 is 14 residues long. The CDR3 spells CASSQGTSNYGYTF. As DNA, the CDR3 is TGTGCCAGCAGCCAGGGGACATCTAACTATGGCTACACCTTC.

This clonotype was observed at least ten times. This sequence joins TRBV18 and TRBJ1-1; no definite D call. The germline CDR1 and CDR2 sequences are KGHSH and LQKENI. CDR3 length: 15 residues. V was cut by 0 bases and J by 0 bases, with 8 bases left in between. CDR3 coding DNA: TGTGCCAGCTCACCACCCTTGGGCGTGAACACTGAAGCTTTCTTT. Amino acid sequence: CASSPPLGVNTEAFF.

The rearrangement links TRBV7-2 to TRBJ2-7; perhaps TRBD1 as D (5 bases). The CDR3 covers 15 residues. Trimming removed 6 bases at V and 2 bases at J, with 17 bases between. Germline CDR1 is SGHTA and CDR2 is FQGNSA. As DNA, the CDR3 is TGTGCCAGCAGTCTCACAGGACGACTTACCTACGAGCAGTACTTC. Its protein product is CASSLTGRLTYEQYF.

This clonotype was recorded a few times. This CDR3 reads CASSLTLRPYEQYF. The CDR3 DNA reads TGTGCCAGCAGTTTAACTCTCCGGCCCTACGAGCAGTACTTC. V gene TRBV28 combines with J gene TRBJ2-7; D ambiguous. Germline CDR1 reads MDHEN; CDR2 reads SYDVKM. The CDR3 runs to 14 residues. The germline V and J ends were trimmed by 2 bases and 2 bases, with 10 bases remaining between them.

The CDR3 sequence is CASSEAGNSNQPQHF. The CDR3, as DNA: TGTGCCAGCAGTGAAGCTGGGAATAGCAATCAGCCCCAGCATTTT. J is TRBJ1-5 and V is TRBV25-1; D not certain. Trimming pared 2 bases from V and 0 bases from J, leaving 8 bases between. The germline CDR1 and CDR2 sequences are MGHDK and SYGVNS. This CDR3 spans 15 amino acids.

Only one count was recorded for this clonotype. The chain is built from TRBV19 and TRBJ1-5; D is undetermined. The CDR3 is made up of 15 amino acids. The germline V gene has CDR1 LNHDA and CDR2 SQIVND (reference sequence). Trimming removed 2 bases from V and 2 bases from J, with 10 bases in between. The CDR3 sequence: CASSIQYSGNQPQHF. DNA for the CDR3: TGTGCCAGTAGTATACAGTACTCGGGCAATCAGCCCCAGCATTTT.

The chain employs TRBV7-2 and TRBJ2-7; tentative D call: TRBD2 (6 bases). Germline assignment: CDR1 SGHTA and CDR2 FQGNSA. CDR3 length: 18 amino acids. V gave up 3 bases and J gave up 0 bases, with 21 bases separating them. CDR3 residues: CASSLRFPTSRSSYEQYF. The CDR3 DNA is TGTGCCAGCAGCTTGCGCTTCCCGACTAGTAGGAGCTCCTACGAGCAGTACTTC.

This clonotype showed up many times. The chain is built from TRBV6-1 and TRBJ1-1; D perhaps matches TRBD1 (5 bases). Germline V CDR1 and CDR2: MNHNS, SASEGT. This CDR3 has 13 amino acids. V was shortened by 10 bases and J by 5 bases, with 17 bases between the two germline ends. The DNA of the CDR3 is TGTGCCACCCTAGGGGACCGGACTACTGAAGCTTTCTTT. This codes for CATLGDRTTEAFF.

V gene TRBV12-3 or TRBV12-4 combines with J gene TRBJ1-1; D remains ambiguous. V gave up 7 bases and J gave up 3 bases, with 9 bases separating them. The CDR3 contains 12 residues. The CDR3 nucleotides are TGTGCCAGCATCCTAAGGGACACTGAAGCTTTCTTT. Residues: CASILRDTEAFF.

Ten or more counts support this clonotype. The genes are TRBV11-2 and TRBJ1-1; no firm D call. The CDR3 covers 15 residues. V was trimmed by 1 base and J by 5 bases, leaving 14 bases between them. The germline V gene encodes CDR1 SGHAT and CDR2 FQNNGV. The CDR3 DNA sequence: TGTGCCAGCAGCTTAGGGTCATGGGATGCGACTGAAGCTTTCTTT. Translation gives CASSLGSWDATEAFF.

The genes are TRBV6-6 and TRBJ2-7; no clear D. This CDR3 has 15 amino acids. Germline V lookup: CDR1 MNHNY, CDR2 SVGAGI (reference sequence). V lost 0 bases, J lost 2 bases, and 11 bases lay in between. Here the CDR3 reads CASSYSLSPTYEQYF. CDR3 nucleotide sequence: TGTGCCAGCAGTTACTCGCTCTCGCCAACCTACGAGCAGTACTTC.